A single sample gave rise to the 17 T cell receptor beta chains below, sequenced in a study of blood T cell repertoires in COVID-19. Measured with immunoSEQ multiplex PCR; TCRdb has only the in-frame clones, and not every one. The sample lists about 200,000 clones, roughly 82% occurring once. What was sequenced was peripheral blood. These receptors were obtained from a human donor in a cohort sampled during active COVID-19.

The CDR3 reads CASSLGGTREFF. CDR3 bases: TGTGCCAGCAGCCTGGGCGGGACTAGGGAGTTCTTC. The gene calls are TRBV5-5 and TRBJ2-1, with TRBD2 identical over 8 bases. This CDR3 has 12 residues. With 4 bases clipped from V and 14 bases from J, the junction kept 8 bases outside the gene matches. Germline loops: CDR1 SGHKS, CDR2 YYEKEE (reference sequence).

This chain uses TRBV3-1 (or the pseudogene TRBV3-2) with TRBJ2-5, with a possible D match to TRBD1 (6 bases). Per the germline V gene, CDR1 is LGHDT and CDR2 is YNNKEL (reference sequence). The V and J ends lost 4 bases and 4 bases respectively, with 16 bases between them. There are 15 residues in the CDR3. CDR3 residues: CASSRRDLGGETQYF. CDR3 in DNA: TGTGCCAGCAGCCGACGAGACTTAGGGGGAGAGACCCAGTACTTC.

The chain carries TRBV15 and TRBJ1-2, with D maybe TRBD1 (5 bases). In germline, CDR1 is LNHNV, CDR2 YYDKDF (reference sequence). Trimming cost V 0 bases and J 7 bases, with 12 bases left between them. The length of the CDR3 is 14 residues. As DNA, the CDR3 is TGTGCCACCAGCAGAGATGCCAGGGAGGGTGGCTACACCTTC. Protein sequence: CATSRDAREGGYTF. The variable domain in full, with the rest retrieved from reference TRBV15 and TRBJ1-2, is DAMVIQNPRYQVTQFGKPVTLSCSQTLNHNVMYWYQQKSSQAPKLLFHYYDKDFNNEADTPDNFQSRRPNTSFCFLDIRSPGLGDTAMYLCATSRDAREGGYTFGSGTRLTVV.

This chain uses TRBV18 with TRBJ2-2; 10 bases are shared with TRBD2. From germline, CDR1 is KGHSH and CDR2 LQKENI. J lost 6 bases, V lost 2 bases, and 15 bases had no gene match. The CDR3 length is 19 residues. The CDR3 reads CASSPYLAGESRGAGELFF. CDR3 nucleotides: TGTGCCAGCTCACCATACCTAGCGGGGGAGTCAAGAGGCGCCGGGGAGCTGTTTTTT.

The genes are TRBV18 and TRBJ1-5, with 8 bases identical to TRBD1. V lost 4 bases and J lost 3; bases outside the gene matches: 5. The CDR3 covers 15 residues. From germline, CDR1 is KGHSH and CDR2 LQKENI. Written as DNA, the CDR3 is TGTGCCAGCTCACTTTCAGGGGGCTCCAATCAGCCCCAGCATTTT. Translated, it gives CASSLSGGSNQPQHF.

This chain links TRBV21-1 with TRBJ2-5; no check of the table's D call, TRBD1, against the DNA was made. TRBV21-1 is designated a pseudogene. CDR3 length equals 15 residues. Here the CDR3 reads CASSRRDTPLETQYF. The CDR3 region has the DNA TGTGCCAGCAGCCGCCGGGACACTCCTTTGGAGACCCAGTACTTC.

The J gene is TRBJ1-3, the V gene TRBV19, with D tentatively TRBD1 (5 bases). V was shortened by 7 bases and J by 0 bases, with 13 bases between the two germline ends. This CDR3 region has 15 residues. CDR1 LNHDA and CDR2 SQIVND come from the germline V gene (reference sequence). The CDR3 reads CASMFRAFSGNTIYF. The CDR3 DNA reads TGTGCCAGTATGTTCAGGGCGTTCTCTGGAAACACCATATATTTT.

This chain links TRBV10-3 with TRBJ2-5, with 9 bases fitting TRBD2. The CDR3 has 14 residues. CDR1 ENHRY and CDR2 SYGVKD come from the germline V gene. The junction had 2 bases not matched to a gene; V was cut back by 4 bases and J by 2 bases. The CDR3 loop reads CAISGLAEQETQYF. Written as DNA, the CDR3 is TGTGCCATCAGTGGACTAGCGGAGCAAGAGACCCAGTACTTC.

The V call is TRBV21-1, the J call TRBJ1-6; the D segment call TRBD1 is taken from the table without a DNA check. TRBV21-1 constitutes a pseudogene. The CDR3 length is 16 residues. CDR3 region: CASSTQGQGARSPLHF. The CDR3 nucleotides read TGTGCCAGCAGCACCCAAGGACAGGGGGCGCGTTCACCCCTCCACTTT.

This clone was seen a handful of times. The chain employs TRBV28 and TRBJ2-5, with D tentatively TRBD2 (8 bases). From germline, CDR1 is MDHEN and CDR2 SYDVKM. Trimming removed 7 bases at V and 6 bases at J, with 18 bases between. This CDR3 is 14 amino acids long. The CDR3, as DNA: TGTGCCAGCAACCCCGGGAGGGGGCGAAAGACCCAGTACTTC. This encodes CASNPGRGRKTQYF.

This clone was observed a single time. The chain joins TRBV11-3 to TRBJ2-3; unclear D gene. CDR1 SGHNT and CDR2 YENEEA come from the germline V gene. The CDR3 totals 13 residues. Trimming left V 5 bases short and J 6 bases short, with 12 bases between. The CDR3 region is CASSQRSLDTQYF. The CDR3 bases are TGTGCCAGCAGCCAAAGGAGTCTTGATACGCAGTATTTT. Filled out from reference TRBV11-3 and TRBJ2-3, the complete variable domain reads EAGVVQSPRYKIIEKKQPVAFWCNPISGHNTLYWYLQNLGQGPELLIRYENEEAVDDSQLPKDRFSAERLKGVDSTLKIQPAELGDSAVYLCASSQRSLDTQYFGPGTRLTVL.

This clone was seen only once. The chain uses TRBV4-1 and TRBJ2-2, with TRBD2 matching over 11 bases. This CDR3 contains 16 residues. Germline assignment: CDR1 MGHRA and CDR2 YSYEKL. Germline trimming cut 2 bases from V and 6 bases from J; bases unmatched to any gene: 5. The CDR3 DNA sequence: TGCGCCAGCAGCCAAATAGCGGGAGGGCCCCCCGGGGAGCTGTTTTTT. It codes for CASSQIAGGPPGELFF.

This chain connects TRBV11-2 to TRBJ1-3; the match to TRBD1 covers 10 bases. Unmatched junction bases numbered 2, after V lost 4 bases and J lost 2 bases. In germline, CDR1 is SGHAT, CDR2 FQNNGV. The CDR3 extends over 15 amino acids. CDR3 in amino acids: CASSSDRGAGNTIYF. CDR3 DNA sequence: TGTGCCAGCAGCTCGGACAGGGGGGCTGGAAACACCATATATTTT. Full variable domain (missing parts from reference TRBV11-2 and TRBJ1-3): EAGVAQSPRYKIIEKRQSVAFWCNPISGHATLYWYQQILGQGPKLLIQFQNNGVVDDSQLPKDRFSAERLKGVDSTLKIQPAKLEDSAVYLCASSSDRGAGNTIYFGEGSWLTVV.

The chain employs TRBV27 and TRBJ2-5, with D possibly being TRBD2 (6 bases). V gave up 2 bases and J gave up 2 bases, with 15 bases separating them. Germline lookup yields CDR1 MNHEY and CDR2 SMNVEV (reference sequence). The CDR3 extends over 16 amino acids. CDR3 protein: CASSLGRTGGQETQYF. The CDR3 nucleotides read TGTGCCAGCAGTTTAGGGAGAACCGGGGGACAAGAGACCCAGTACTTC.

This sequence joins TRBV20-1 and TRBJ1-2; D uncertain. CDR1 is DFQATT and CDR2 is SNEGSKA in the germline V gene (reference sequence). Trimming took off 3 bases at V and 0 bases at J, with 14 bases between the two ends. CDR3 length equals 15 residues. CDR3 loop: CSASRTDNPNYGYTF. DNA of the CDR3: TGCAGTGCTAGTCGGACTGATAATCCTAACTATGGCTACACCTTC.

The genes are TRBV6-4 and TRBJ2-1, with 8 bases matching TRBD2. Unmatched junction bases numbered 5, after V lost 4 bases and J lost 9 bases. The CDR3 contains 13 residues. The germline gives CDR1 MRHNA, CDR2 SNTAGT. The CDR3: CASSAREGGEQFF. The CDR3 DNA reads TGTGCCAGCAGTGCTCGGGAGGGGGGTGAGCAGTTCTTC.

This chain uses TRBV27 with TRBJ1-2, with 9 bases lining up with TRBD1. The CDR3 sequence is 12 residues long. Germline lookup yields CDR1 MNHEY and CDR2 SMNVEV (reference sequence). The trim removed 8 bases at V and 8 bases at J, leaving 6 bases unmatched. CDR3 loop: CASADRGYGYTF. The CDR3 DNA is TGTGCCAGCGCAGACAGGGGGTACGGCTACACCTTC.